The 10 T cell receptor beta chains reported below all come from one sample, sequenced in a study of T cell clonotyping in hematopoietic cell transplantation. The sample's time point: recipient sample about 28 days before transplant, after cytoreduction. TCRdb's copy holds only in-frame clones and misses some; the assay was immunoSEQ multiplex PCR. The sample shows 35,000 to 50,000 clones, 85% of them seen only once. The specimen comprised peripheral blood mononuclear cells, sampled before stem cell transplant. The receptors come from a man aged 55-75 years with acute myeloid leukemia. Some clones in this sample may be carry-over from other donors' samples.

The CDR3 DNA reads TGTGCCAGCAGTTTTCTGTTCGGGACAGGGGGCTATAGCAATCAGCCCCAGCATTTT. Protein sequence: CASSFLFGTGGYSNQPQHF. The chain joins TRBV28 to TRBJ1-5, with 12 bases identical to TRBD1. The germline gives CDR1 MDHEN, CDR2 SYDVKM. Losses at the gene ends were 3 bases for V and 0 bases for J; bases not matched to a gene: 9. The CDR3 totals 19 residues.

This clone was seen a handful of times. The rearrangement links TRBV6-1 to TRBJ2-7, with 11 nucleotides matching TRBD1. The V segment lost 5 bases and the J segment 6 bases; nucleotides outside the gene matches: 6. CDR1 MNHNS and CDR2 SASEGT come from the germline V gene. The CDR3 runs to 14 residues. The CDR3 coding sequence is TGTGCCAGCAGTTTCGGGACAGGGGGGGGCGAGCAGTACTTC. Amino acids: CASSFGTGGGEQYF.

The chain uses TRBV19 and TRBJ2-5; perhaps TRBD1 as D (6 bases). There are 16 residues in the CDR3. Trimming took off 3 bases at V and 2 bases at J, with 16 bases between the two ends. CDR1 and CDR2 (germline): LNHDA, SQIVND (reference sequence). Here the CDR3 reads CASSIPNRGGQETQYF. The CDR3 nucleotides are TGTGCCAGTAGTATTCCCAACAGAGGGGGACAAGAGACCCAGTACTTC.

This clone was detected once. The gene calls are TRBV28 and TRBJ2-5; D unresolved. Germline assignment: CDR1 MDHEN and CDR2 SYDVKM. This CDR3 is 15 amino acids long. Trimming shortened V by 5 bases and J by 0 bases, and 13 bases separated the two germline ends. The CDR3 is CASSPQSLYQETQYF. The CDR3 nucleotides are TGTGCCAGCAGTCCCCAATCGCTGTACCAAGAGACCCAGTACTTC.

The V and J genes are TRBV29-1 and TRBJ1-1; D gene uncertain. In germline, CDR1 is SQVTM, CDR2 ANQGSEA. This CDR3 is built from 12 residues. Trimming removed 0 bases from V and 6 bases from J, with 8 bases in between. The chain's CDR3 is CSVEEGIAEAFF. For the CDR3, the DNA is TGCAGCGTTGAAGAAGGAATTGCTGAAGCTTTCTTT.

The V gene is TRBV29-1, the J gene TRBJ1-2; D is uncertain. V was trimmed by 4 bases and J by 2 bases, leaving 8 bases between them. Germline-derived CDR1 and CDR2 are SQVTM and ANQGSEA. The CDR3 is made up of 12 amino acids. CDR3 protein: CSVAADNYGYTF. DNA for the CDR3: TGCAGCGTTGCTGCAGACAACTATGGCTACACCTTC.

The V call is TRBV28, the J call TRBJ2-2; tentative D call: TRBD1 (5 bases). This CDR3 has 15 residues. V lost 3 bases and J 2 bases, leaving 10 bases between the germline ends. Germline V gene lookup returns CDR1 MDHEN and CDR2 SYDVKM. CDR3 amino acids: CASSFRTTNTGELFF. The CDR3, as DNA: TGTGCCAGCAGTTTTAGGACAACTAACACCGGGGAGCTGTTTTTT.

The chain is built from TRBV19 and TRBJ1-1, with unresolved D. Germline V gene sequence: CDR1 LNHDA, CDR2 SQIVND (reference sequence). The CDR3 totals 13 residues. V was cut by 7 bases and J by 1 base, with 10 bases left in between. The CDR3 region has the DNA TGTGCCAGTAATGGGTTGAGGAACACTGAAGCTTTCTTT. It is translated as CASNGLRNTEAFF.

This clone was seen only a few times. The rearrangement links TRBV30 to TRBJ1-2, with a possible D match to TRBD1 (5 bases). This CDR3 comprises 12 residues. V was trimmed by 3 bases and J by 4 bases, leaving 9 bases between them. Germline-derived CDR1 and CDR2 are GTSNPN and SVGIG (reference sequence). The CDR3 is CAWRTARYGYTF. In DNA, the CDR3 is TGTGCCTGGAGGACAGCTCGCTATGGCTACACCTTC.

J is TRBJ2-3 and V is TRBV27; D is perhaps TRBD2 (5 bases). The germline gives CDR1 MNHEY, CDR2 SMNVEV (reference sequence). The length of the CDR3 is 12 residues. The germline V and J ends were trimmed by 3 bases and 5 bases, with 6 bases remaining between them. The CDR3 coding sequence is TGTGCCAGCAGTTTTCGGGGAGATACGCAGTATTTT. It codes for CASSFRGDTQYF.